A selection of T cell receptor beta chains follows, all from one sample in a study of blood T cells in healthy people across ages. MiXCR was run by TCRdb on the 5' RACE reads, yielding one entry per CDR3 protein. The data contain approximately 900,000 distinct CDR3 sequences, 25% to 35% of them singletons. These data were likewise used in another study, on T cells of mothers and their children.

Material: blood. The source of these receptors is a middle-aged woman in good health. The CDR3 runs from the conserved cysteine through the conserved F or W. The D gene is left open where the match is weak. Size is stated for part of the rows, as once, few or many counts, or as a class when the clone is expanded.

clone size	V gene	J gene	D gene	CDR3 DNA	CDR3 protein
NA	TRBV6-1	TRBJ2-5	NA	TGTGCCAGCAGCGTGAATCCAGGGTTCTCAGGGACCCAGTACTTC	CASSVNPGFSGTQYF
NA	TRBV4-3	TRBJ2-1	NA	TGCGCCAGCAGCCAAGAGTTTCGGGGTATCGATGAGCAGTTCTTC	CASSQEFRGIDEQFF
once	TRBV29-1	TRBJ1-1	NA	TGCAGCGTTGGAGGGCTGGGGACTGAAGCTTTCTTT	CSVGGLGTEAFF
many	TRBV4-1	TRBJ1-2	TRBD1	TGCGCCAGCAGCCGCATGGCGGGACAGGCCCTGGAGGGCTACACCTTC	CASSRMAGQALEGYTF
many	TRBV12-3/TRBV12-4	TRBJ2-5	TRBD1	TGTGCCAGCAGCAGCCCGGGACAGGGGCCCCAAGAGACCCAGTACTTC	CASSSPGQGPQETQYF
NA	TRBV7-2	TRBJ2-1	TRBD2	TGTGCCAGCAGCTTAGCGAGGGGACGGACGGGACTAGCGGGATTCTATGAGCAGTTCTTC	CASSLARGRTGLAGFYEQFF
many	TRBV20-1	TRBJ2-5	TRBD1	TGCAGTGCTCATCGACCGGGACAGCTACAAGAGACCCAGTACTTC	CSAHRPGQLQETQYF
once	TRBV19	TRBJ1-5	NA	TGTGCCTCTGGGGACGGAGATCAGCCCCAGCATTTT	CASGDGDQPQHF
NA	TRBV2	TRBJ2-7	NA	TGTGCCAGCAACCTCGGGACATACTACGAGCAGTACTTC	CASNLGTYYEQYF
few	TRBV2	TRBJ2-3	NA	TGTGCCAGCAGTGAACGGCAGGGGATAACAGATACGCAGTATTTT	CASSERQGITDTQYF
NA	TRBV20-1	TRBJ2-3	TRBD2	TGCAGTGCTAGAGTGGGGACTAGAGGCACAGATACGCAGTATTTT	CSARVGTRGTDTQYF
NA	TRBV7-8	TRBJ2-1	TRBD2	TGTGCCAGCAGCGATGGGATAGCGGGGGGGCTAGGCGATGAGCAGTTCTTC	CASSDGIAGGLGDEQFF
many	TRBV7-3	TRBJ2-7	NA	TGTGCCAGCAGCCTCGACAAGCACGAGCAGTACTTC	CASSLDKHEQYF
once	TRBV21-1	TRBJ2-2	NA	TGTGCCACCAAACCAGGGGATTACACCGGGGAGCTGTTTTTT	CATKPGDYTGELFF
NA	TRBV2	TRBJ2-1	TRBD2	TGTGCCAGGGGCGTCACTAGCGGGGGGCGGAATGAGCAGTTCTTC	CARGVTSGGRNEQFF
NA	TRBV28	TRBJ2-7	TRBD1	TGTGCCGGCAGTACATCGACAGGGGGCTACGAGCAGTACTTC	CAGSTSTGGYEQYF
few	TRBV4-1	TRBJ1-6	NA	TGCGCCAGCAGCCAAGGAACTTTTCCAGGATCACCCCTCCACTTT	CASSQGTFPGSPLHF
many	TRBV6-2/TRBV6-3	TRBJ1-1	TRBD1	TGTGCCAGCAGTTACTCGCGGACAGGGGAGATGAACACTGAAGCTTTCTTT	CASSYSRTGEMNTEAFF
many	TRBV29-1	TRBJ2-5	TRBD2	TGCAGCGGCAGGCCTAGCGGGGGGCTCCAAGAGACCCAGTACTTC	CSGRPSGGLQETQYF
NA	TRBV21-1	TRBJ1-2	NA	TGTGCCAGCAGCAAAGCGACTGTGGTTAAGAGTTGTTGTGGCTACACCTTC	CASSKATVVKSCCGYTF
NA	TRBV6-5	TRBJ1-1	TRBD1	TGTGCCAGCTCCCAGGGGGGGATTGGCACTGAAGCTTTCTTT	CASSQGGIGTEAFF
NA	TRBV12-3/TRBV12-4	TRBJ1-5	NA	TGTGCCAGCAGTTTAGGACGGGGCGGGTTCTATAGCAATCAGCCCCAGCATTTT	CASSLGRGGFYSNQPQHF
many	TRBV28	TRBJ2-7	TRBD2	TGTGCCAGCAGTCAGACTAGCGGGGGGTTCTACGAGCAGTACTTC	CASSQTSGGFYEQYF
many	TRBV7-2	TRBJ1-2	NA	TGTGCCAGCAGCTTAGATCGGGGCGCGGGGTATGGCTACACCTTC	CASSLDRGAGYGYTF
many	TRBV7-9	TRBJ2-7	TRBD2	TGTGCCAGCAGCCGGACTAGCGGCCCCTCCTACGAGCAGTACTTC	CASSRTSGPSYEQYF
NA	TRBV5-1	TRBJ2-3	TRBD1	TGCGCCAGCAGCCAAGGACAGGGCACAGATACGCAGTATTTT	CASSQGQGTDTQYF
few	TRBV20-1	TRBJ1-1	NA	TGCAGTCCTACCGGGGGGGTGAACACTGAAGCTTTCTTT	CSPTGGVNTEAFF
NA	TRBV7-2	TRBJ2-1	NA	TGTGCCAGCACCCTGGGGCAGTTTAGTCGATTGGAGACCCAGTTCTTC	CASTLGQFSRLETQFF
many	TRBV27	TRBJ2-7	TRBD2	TGTGCCAGCAGTTTTTGGGGACTAGCGGGGAAATCCTACGAGCAGTACTTC	CASSFWGLAGKSYEQYF
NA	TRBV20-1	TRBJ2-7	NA	TGCAGTGCCCCGAACGCGGCTCAGGGTAATACCTACGAGCAGTACTTC	CSAPNAAQGNTYEQYF
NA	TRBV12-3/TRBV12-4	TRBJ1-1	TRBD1	TGTGCCAGCAGTCTCTCCGGACAGGTGAACACTGAAGCTTTCTTT	CASSLSGQVNTEAFF
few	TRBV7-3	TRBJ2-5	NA	TGTGCCAGCAGCACCCATCAGGGTGGCGGGCAGTACTTC	CASSTHQGGGQYF
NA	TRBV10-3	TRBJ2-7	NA	TGTGCCATCAGTGGAGCTGGTACAGGGCCTTACAATGAGCAGTACTTC	CAISGAGTGPYNEQYF
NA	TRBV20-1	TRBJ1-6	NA	TGCAGTGCTCTATACACGGGGTCACCCCTCCACTTT	CSALYTGSPLHF
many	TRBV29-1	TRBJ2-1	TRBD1	TGCAGCGTCAACGCTGGGACAGTCAATGAGCAGTTCTTC	CSVNAGTVNEQFF
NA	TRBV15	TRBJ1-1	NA	TGTGCCGCCAGTTCGACCTTTACACCTATGAACACTGAAGCTTTCTTT	CAASSTFTPMNTEAFF
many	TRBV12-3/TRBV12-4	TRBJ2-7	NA	TGTGCCACCACGACAGCGATCTCCTACGAGCAGTACTTC	CATTTAISYEQYF
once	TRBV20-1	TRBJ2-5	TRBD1	TGCAGTGCTAGGTTGACAGGGGGGGAGTGGGAGACCCAGTACTTC	CSARLTGGEWETQYF
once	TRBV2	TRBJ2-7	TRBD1	TGTGCCCTTAACAGGGGGCCTTCCTCCTACAATGAGCAGTACTTC	CALNRGPSSYNEQYF
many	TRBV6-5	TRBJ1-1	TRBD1	TGTGCCAGCAGGGGGACAGGGAACACTGAAGCTTTCTTT	CASRGTGNTEAFF
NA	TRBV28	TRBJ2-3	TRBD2	TGTGCCAGCAGGGACCCGGGACTAGCGGGAGGTACGCAGTATTTT	CASRDPGLAGGTQYF
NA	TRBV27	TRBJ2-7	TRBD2	TGTGCCAGCAGTGTAGCCGGGACTAGCGGGTCCTACGAGCAGTACTTC	CASSVAGTSGSYEQYF
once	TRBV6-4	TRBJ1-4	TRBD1	TGTGCCAGCAGTGTTGAAGCAGGGGGTAATGAAAAACGGTTTTTT	CASSVEAGGNEKRFF
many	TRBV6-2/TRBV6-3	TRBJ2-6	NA	TGTGCCAGCAGTTACGGGGGTGGGGCCAACGTCCTGACTTTC	CASSYGGGANVLTF
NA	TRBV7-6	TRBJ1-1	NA	TGTGCCAGCAGGTCGGGGGTCATGAGCACTGAAGCTTTCTTT	CASRSGVMSTEAFF
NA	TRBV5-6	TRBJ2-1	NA	TGTGCCAGCAGCTTGGCGGGGGAGAATGAGCAGTTCTTC	CASSLAGENEQFF
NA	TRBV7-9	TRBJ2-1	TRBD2	TGTGCCAGCAGCCCCCGACTAGCTCAGGGCAATGAGCAGTTCTTC	CASSPRLAQGNEQFF